Each of the 27 T cell receptor beta chains below was sequenced from the same sample in a study of CD8 T cells in Susac syndrome. After extraction with the RNeasy kit, roughly 0.5 to 1 ug of the RNA was reverse transcribed using random hexamers. In TCRdb, the immunoSEQ multiplex PCR reads were re-called with MiXCR into one record per CDR3 protein. The sample has 150,000 to 200,000 distinct CDR3 sequences; about 96% are singletons. Sequencing used CD4+ T cells from PBMCs. The receptors shown here come from a human donor with Susac syndrome.

This sequence joins TRBV19 and TRBJ1-1; the D gene is possibly TRBD1 (5 bases). V shed 3 bases and J shed 0 bases, with 20 bases lying between them. Germline-derived CDR1 and CDR2 are LNHDA and SQIVND (reference sequence). The length of the CDR3 is 18 residues. The CDR3, as DNA: TGTGCCAGTAGTATGCGGGGCCGGCAGGGCCCCATGAACACTGAAGCTTTCTTT. This codes for CASSMRGRQGPMNTEAFF.

The table lists this clonotype with a count of one. V and J are TRBV4-2 and TRBJ1-2, with D perhaps matching TRBD1 (6 bases). This CDR3 region has 15 residues. Germline values: CDR1 LGHNA, CDR2 YNFKEQ. Trimming stripped 1 base from V and 6 bases from J, with 15 bases between. In DNA, the CDR3 is TGTGCCAGCAGCCAAGGACAGGTGGAGGTTAATGGCTACACCTTC. Amino acid sequence: CASSQGQVEVNGYTF.

The genes are TRBV18 and TRBJ2-3, with D possibly called TRBD1 or TRBD2 (6 bases each). Germline CDR1 is KGHSH and CDR2 is LQKENI. V lost 3 bases and J lost 5, with 18 bases in between. There are 16 residues in the CDR3. Here the CDR3 DNA reads TGTGCCAGCTCACCCGACGGAGGGGGGATGCTAGATACGCAGTATTTT. Translated, it gives CASSPDGGGMLDTQYF.

The V gene is TRBV29-1, the J gene TRBJ1-2; D is uncertain. V lost 4 bases and J lost 4, with 10 bases in between. The V gene's germline CDR1 is SQVTM and CDR2 ANQGSEA. CDR3 size: 12 residues. For the CDR3, the DNA is TGCAGCGTTGCCAAGCCTCCCTATGGCTACACCTTC. As protein: CSVAKPPYGYTF.

The chain employs TRBV10-3 and TRBJ2-1; no definite D call. Looked up from germline, CDR1 is ENHRY and CDR2 is SYGVKD. CDR3 length: 14 amino acids. With 4 bases removed from V and 8 bases from J, the gap between germline ends came to 15 bases. In DNA form, the CDR3 reads TGTGCCATCAGTGTTGCCTTGGGCCGGGATGAGCAGTTCTTC. Translated, it gives CAISVALGRDEQFF.

The chain recombines TRBV29-1 with TRBJ1-5, with D perhaps matching TRBD1 (5 bases). Germline values: CDR1 SQVTM, CDR2 ANQGSEA. The CDR3 contains 13 residues. Trimming stripped 5 bases from V and 5 bases from J, with 13 bases between. For the CDR3, the DNA is TGCAGCGTTTCAAGAGGGGAGGATCAGCCCCAGCATTTT. It translates to CSVSRGEDQPQHF.

The rearrangement uses TRBV7-9 and TRBJ1-3, with D uncertain. With 11 bases removed from V and 2 bases from J, the gap between germline ends came to 10 bases. CDR1 is SEHNR, CDR2 FQNEAQ, per germline (reference sequence). The CDR3 is 12 amino acids. CDR3 residues: CASWNPGNTIYF. The CDR3 DNA reads TGTGCCTCCTGGAATCCTGGAAACACCATATATTTT.

The chain couples TRBV7-2 to TRBJ2-3; 10 bases fit TRBD1. The CDR3 is made up of 17 amino acids. The V gene's germline CDR1 is SGHTA and CDR2 FQGNSA. With 5 bases clipped from V and 1 base from J, the junction kept 9 bases outside the gene matches. The DNA of the CDR3 is TGTGCCAGCAGCCCACACCTCGGGACAGGGGGCACAGATACGCAGTATTTT. Its translation: CASSPHLGTGGTDTQYF.

A word on this clonotype: At one boundary the junction diverges from the germline segment, which might be a read error. The chain has TRBV2 and TRBJ1-2, with D tentatively TRBD1 (6 bases). There are 13 residues in the CDR3. The germline CDR1 and CDR2 sequences are SNHLY and FYNNEI. Here the CDR3 reads CVSLGVGAYGYTF. CDR3 sequence (DNA): TGTGTCAGCCTTGGAGTGGGGGCCTATGGCTACACCTTC.

The chain carries TRBV9 and TRBJ1-1; 9 bases map to TRBD1. The CDR3 is made up of 15 amino acids. V shed 3 bases, J shed 5 bases, and the junction held 8 bases outside the gene matches. The germline gives CDR1 SGDLS, CDR2 YYNGEE. In nucleotides, the CDR3 is TGTGCCAGCAGCGGAAAGGGACAGGGTCAAACTGAAGCTTTCTTT. Translation gives CASSGKGQGQTEAFF.

CDR3 sequence: CASSVEQGAGRGKLFF. CDR3 in DNA: TGTGCCAGCAGTGTCGAACAGGGGGCCGGTCGGGGAAAACTGTTTTTT. The chain employs TRBV2 and TRBJ1-4, with 9 positions matching TRBD1. V shed 4 bases and J 10 bases; nucleotides not matched to a gene: 13. The length of the CDR3 is 16 residues. Germline-derived CDR1 and CDR2 are SNHLY and FYNNEI.

The chain combines TRBV6-5 with TRBJ2-3; 12 nucleotides agree with TRBD2. In germline, CDR1 is MNHEY, CDR2 SVGAGI. This CDR3 has 17 amino acids. V lost 0 bases and J lost 1; bases outside the gene matches: 2. The CDR3 region is CASSYSSSGGGTDTQYF. The CDR3 nucleotides read TGTGCCAGCAGTTACTCTTCTAGCGGGGGGGGCACAGATACGCAGTATTTT.

The chain recombines TRBV2 with TRBJ1-5; D not resolved. Per the germline V gene, CDR1 is SNHLY and CDR2 is FYNNEI. Trimming removed 6 bases from V and 0 bases from J, with 6 bases in between. The CDR3 sequence is 13 residues long. CDR3 DNA: TGTGCCAGCAGAAGCTTTAGCAATCAGCCCCAGCATTTT. This translates into CASRSFSNQPQHF.

Comments on this clonotype: At one boundary the junction diverges from the germline segment, which might be a read error. The chain has TRBV29-1 and TRBJ1-1; D is unclear. Per the germline V gene, CDR1 is SQVTM and CDR2 is ANQGSEA. The CDR3 consists of 12 residues. The CDR3 DNA sequence: TGCAGCGTTGAAGGATTGAACACTGAAGTTTTCTTT. It translates to CSVEGLNTEVFF.

This clonotype was seen only a few times. The rearrangement uses TRBV7-8 and TRBJ2-5; tentative D call: TRBD2 (5 bases). Germline V lookup: CDR1 SGHVS, CDR2 FQNEAQ. The CDR3 is made up of 13 amino acids. Trimming shortened V by 3 bases and J by 2 bases, and 7 bases separated the two germline ends. The CDR3 region has the DNA TGTGCCAGCAGCTTCGGACTGCAAGAGACCCAGTACTTC. Protein sequence: CASSFGLQETQYF.

This clonotype was counted only a few times. The rearrangement links TRBV5-1 to TRBJ1-1; D is undetermined. Germline values: CDR1 SGHRS, CDR2 YFSETQ. The V and J ends lost 0 bases and 5 bases respectively, with 2 bases between them. This CDR3 has 11 amino acids. In DNA, the CDR3 is TGCGCCAGCAGCTTGGGAACTGAAGCTTTCTTT. Amino acids: CASSLGTEAFF.

This chain uses TRBV19 with TRBJ1-2, with a possible D match to TRBD1 (5 bases). V was shortened by 6 bases and J by 6 bases, with 14 bases between the two germline ends. Germline V gene lookup returns CDR1 LNHDA and CDR2 SQIVND (reference sequence). The CDR3 extends over 13 amino acids. The CDR3 loop reads CASSTDTLNGYTF. Here the CDR3 DNA reads TGTGCCAGTAGCACGGACACCTTAAATGGCTACACCTTC.

The chain links TRBV24-1 to TRBJ2-1; D not resolved. Germline V gene sequence: CDR1 KGHDR, CDR2 SFDVKD. The length of the CDR3 is 13 residues. Between the trimmed V and J ends, which lost 2 bases and 10 bases, there was a span of 11 bases. The CDR3 spells CATSDYTVSEQFF. The DNA of the CDR3 is TGTGCCACCAGTGATTACACTGTCTCGGAGCAGTTCTTC.

J is TRBJ2-2 and V is TRBV6-1; 9 positions match TRBD2. J was trimmed by 7 bases and V by 6 bases; bases with no gene match: 12. The CDR3 extends over 16 amino acids. The germline V gene has CDR1 MNHNS and CDR2 SASEGT. The CDR3 protein is CASSRGSSGGGGELFF. DNA for the CDR3: TGTGCCAGCAGCCGAGGGAGTAGCGGGGGTGGCGGGGAGCTGTTTTTT.

The V and J genes are TRBV9 and TRBJ1-1; D is possibly TRBD1 (6 bases). Germline V gene data show CDR1 as SGDLS and CDR2 as YYNGEE. This CDR3 region has 15 residues. Trimming removed 4 bases at V and 7 bases at J, with 20 bases between. The CDR3, as DNA: TGTGCCAGCAGCCCGAACAGGGTGAGCCTTGATGAAGCTTTCTTT. This codes for CASSPNRVSLDEAFF.

As to this clonotype: This CDR3 is missing its conserved last phenylalanine or tryptophan, likely due to a read error. J is TRBJ2-1 and V is TRBV29-1; no clear D. Germline CDR1 is SQVTM and CDR2 is ANQGSEA. The CDR3 is made up of 16 amino acids. Trimming took off 1 base at V and 1 base at J, with 14 bases between the two ends. CDR3 region: CSVEGSTVLSYNEQFL. The CDR3 DNA is TGCAGCGTTGAAGGGAGTACCGTATTGTCCTACAATGAGCAGTTCCTC.

The chain employs TRBV12-3 or TRBV12-4 and TRBJ1-3; D gene uncertain. The CDR3 covers 17 residues. The V and J ends lost 7 bases and 1 base respectively, with 20 bases between them. The CDR3, as DNA: TGTGCCAGCAATTCCAGGCTACGGGTCCAATCTGGAAACACCATATATTTT. It encodes CASNSRLRVQSGNTIYF.

The chain couples TRBV4-3 to TRBJ2-7; the match to TRBD1 covers 9 bases. This CDR3 contains 16 residues. Germline values: CDR1 LGHNA, CDR2 YSLEER. V lost 3 bases and J lost 1; bases outside the gene matches: 7. CDR3 DNA sequence: TGCGCCAGCAGCCATGGGGCCGGGACAGGGTCCTACGAGCAGTACTTC. Encoded protein: CASSHGAGTGSYEQYF.

As for this clonotype: One end of the junction fails to match germline, which may point to a read error. The chain combines TRBV7-7 with TRBJ2-2; D perhaps matches TRBD1 (6 bases). CDR3 size: 18 residues. Germline loops: CDR1 SSHAT, CDR2 FNYEAQ (reference sequence). CDR3 nucleotide sequence: TGTGCTAGCAGCTTCTCCACCCGCAGGGGCGAGGACACCGGGGAGCTGTTTTTT. Its protein is CASSFSTRRGEDTGELFF.

The genes are TRBV28 and TRBJ2-7, with D unresolved. Trimming stripped 3 bases from V and 3 bases from J, with 6 bases between. This CDR3 is 12 amino acids long. Germline CDR1 is MDHEN and CDR2 is SYDVKM. The CDR3 DNA reads TGTGCCAGCAGTTTGACCCACTACGAGCAGTACTTC. This sequence encodes CASSLTHYEQYF.

V is TRBV29-1 and J is TRBJ1-4, with TRBD1 as a possible D gene (6 bases). With 5 bases removed from V and 7 bases from J, the gap between germline ends came to 20 bases. The germline gives CDR1 SQVTM, CDR2 ANQGSEA. The CDR3 has 15 amino acids. CDR3 sequence (DNA): TGCAGCGTTAACCCACCCGGGGGCGCCCCTGAAAAACTGTTTTTT. It yields the protein CSVNPPGGAPEKLFF.

This sequence joins TRBV30 and TRBJ2-1; 7 nucleotides align to TRBD2. From germline, CDR1 is GTSNPN and CDR2 SVGIG (reference sequence). Losses at the gene ends were 0 bases for V and 3 bases for J; bases not matched to a gene: 2. The CDR3 runs 14 residues. Here the CDR3 reads CAWSVPGGYNEQFF. As DNA, the CDR3 is TGTGCCTGGAGTGTACCGGGGGGCTACAATGAGCAGTTCTTC.